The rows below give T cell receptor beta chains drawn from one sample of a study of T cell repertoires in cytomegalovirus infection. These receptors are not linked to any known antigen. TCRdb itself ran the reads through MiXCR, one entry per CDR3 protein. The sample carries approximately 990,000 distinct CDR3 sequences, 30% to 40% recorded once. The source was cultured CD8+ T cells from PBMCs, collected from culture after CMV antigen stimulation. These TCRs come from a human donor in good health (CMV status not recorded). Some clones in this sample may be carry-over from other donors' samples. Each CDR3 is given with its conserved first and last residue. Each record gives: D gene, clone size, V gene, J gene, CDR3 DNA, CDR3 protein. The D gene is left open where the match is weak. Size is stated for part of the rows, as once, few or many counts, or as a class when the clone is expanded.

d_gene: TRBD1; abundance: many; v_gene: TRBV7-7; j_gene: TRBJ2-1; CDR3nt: TGTGCTAGCAGCCGGCGACAGGGACAACGGGATGAGCAGTTCTTC; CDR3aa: CASSRRQGQRDEQFF
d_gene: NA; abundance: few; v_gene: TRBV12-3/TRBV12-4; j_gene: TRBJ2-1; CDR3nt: TGTGCCACCGCTTTTACTCCCCCCTACAATGAGCAGTTCTTC; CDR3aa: CATAFTPPYNEQFF
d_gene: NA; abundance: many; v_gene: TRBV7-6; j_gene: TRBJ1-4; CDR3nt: TGTGCCAGCAGCCTTGACCGGACTGGGGATGAAAAACTGTTTTTT; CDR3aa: CASSLDRTGDEKLFF
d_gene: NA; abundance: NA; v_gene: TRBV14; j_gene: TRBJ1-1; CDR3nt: TGTGCCAGCAGCTACGGACCGCGCCCCGAAGCTTTCTTT; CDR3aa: CASSYGPRPEAFF
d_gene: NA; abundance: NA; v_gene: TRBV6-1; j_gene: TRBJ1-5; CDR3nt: TGTGCCAGCACAGTGTGGGCAACGGCCAAACAGCCCCAGCATTTT; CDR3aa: CASTVWATAKQPQHF
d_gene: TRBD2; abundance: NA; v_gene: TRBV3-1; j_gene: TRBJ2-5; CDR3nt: TGTGCCAGCAGCCAACCCGGGACTAGCGGGGGGGAGGAGACCCAGTACTTC; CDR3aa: CASSQPGTSGGEETQYF
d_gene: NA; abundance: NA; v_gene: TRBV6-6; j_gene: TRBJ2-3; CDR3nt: TGTGCCAGTTGGAGCGCCCGCACAGATACGCAGTATTTT; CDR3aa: CASWSARTDTQYF
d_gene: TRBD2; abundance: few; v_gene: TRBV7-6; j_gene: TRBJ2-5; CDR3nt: TGTGCCAGCAGCCTCAGGACTAGCGGGGCGGAGACCCAGTACTTC; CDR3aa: CASSLRTSGAETQYF
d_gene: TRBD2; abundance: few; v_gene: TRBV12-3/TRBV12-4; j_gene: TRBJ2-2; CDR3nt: TGTGCCAGCCTCCGGGGACTAGCGGCCGAGCTGTTTTTT; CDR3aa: CASLRGLAAELFF
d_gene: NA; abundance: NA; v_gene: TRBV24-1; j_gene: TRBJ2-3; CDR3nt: TGTGCCACCAGTGATAGGGACATGCAGCGAGATACGCAGTATTTT; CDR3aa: CATSDRDMQRDTQYF
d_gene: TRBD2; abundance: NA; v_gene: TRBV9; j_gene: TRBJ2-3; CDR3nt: TGTGCCAGCAGCCCCCGGGAGGCGGGGGGTCCTACGGATACGCAGTATTTT; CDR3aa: CASSPREAGGPTDTQYF
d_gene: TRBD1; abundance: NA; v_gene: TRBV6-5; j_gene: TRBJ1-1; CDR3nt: TGTGCCAGCAGTTACACGACAGGGTCTGAAGCTTTCTTT; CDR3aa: CASSYTTGSEAFF
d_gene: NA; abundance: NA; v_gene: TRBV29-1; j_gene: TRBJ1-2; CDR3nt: TGCAGCGCCGTTACTAGTCTGGGGGGCTACACCTTC; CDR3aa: CSAVTSLGGYTF
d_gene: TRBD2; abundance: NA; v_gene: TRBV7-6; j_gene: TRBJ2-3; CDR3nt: TGTGCCAGCAGCTCTACAGGGGTAGCGGGGGGGCTCACAGATACGCAGTATTTT; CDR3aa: CASSSTGVAGGLTDTQYF
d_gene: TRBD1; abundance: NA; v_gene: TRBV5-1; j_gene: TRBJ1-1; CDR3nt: TGCGCCAGCAGCTCGCGCCCAGGGGGCGTCACTGAAGCTTTCTTT; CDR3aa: CASSSRPGGVTEAFF
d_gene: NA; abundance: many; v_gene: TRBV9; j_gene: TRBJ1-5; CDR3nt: TGTGCCAGCAGCGTAGGACTGGGTAATCAGCCCCAGCATTTT; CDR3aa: CASSVGLGNQPQHF
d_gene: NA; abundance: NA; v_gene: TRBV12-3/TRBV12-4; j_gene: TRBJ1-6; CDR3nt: TGTGCCAGCAGTCCCGGAAGTTGGGCCCTCCACTTT; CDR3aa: CASSPGSWALHF
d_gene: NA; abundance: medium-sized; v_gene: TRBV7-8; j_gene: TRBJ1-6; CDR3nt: TGTGCCAGCAGCCCCAATATAGGGAGCTCCTATAATTCACCCCTCCACTTT; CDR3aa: CASSPNIGSSYNSPLHF
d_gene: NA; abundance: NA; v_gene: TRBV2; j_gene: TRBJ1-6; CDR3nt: TGTGCCAGCGGGGAGGAGTTCAGCGGATCACCCCTCCACTTT; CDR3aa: CASGEEFSGSPLHF
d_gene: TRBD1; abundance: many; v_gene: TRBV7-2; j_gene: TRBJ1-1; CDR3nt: TGTGCCAGCAGCCCTTTCACAGGGGGCCTATCTGAAGCTTTCTTT; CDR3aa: CASSPFTGGLSEAFF
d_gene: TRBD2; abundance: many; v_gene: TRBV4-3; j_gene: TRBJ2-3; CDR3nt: TGCGCCAGCAGCCTCCGAGCGGGGGGAATCACAGATACGCAGTATTTT; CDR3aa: CASSLRAGGITDTQYF
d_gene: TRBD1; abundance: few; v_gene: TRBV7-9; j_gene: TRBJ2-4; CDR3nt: TGTGCCAGCAGTCACAGGGGTGTAGCCAAAAACATTCAGTACTTC; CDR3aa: CASSHRGVAKNIQYF
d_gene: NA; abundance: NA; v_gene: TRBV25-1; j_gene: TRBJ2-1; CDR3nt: TGTGCCAGCAGTGACCCACAAGCCGTATACAATGAGCAGTTCTTC; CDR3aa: CASSDPQAVYNEQFF
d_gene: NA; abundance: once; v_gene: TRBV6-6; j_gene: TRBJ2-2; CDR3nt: TGTGCCAGCAATCCAGGGCTCGCCGGGGAGCTGTTTTTT; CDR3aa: CASNPGLAGELFF
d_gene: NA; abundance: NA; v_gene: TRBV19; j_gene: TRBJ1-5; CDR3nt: TGTGCCAGTAGTATAAAGGGGTGGCAGCCCCAGCATTTT; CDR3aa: CASSIKGWQPQHF
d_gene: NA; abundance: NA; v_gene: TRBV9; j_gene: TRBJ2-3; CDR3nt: TGTGCCAGCAGCGTATCGGGGGCCAGGGATACGCAGTATTTT; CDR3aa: CASSVSGARDTQYF
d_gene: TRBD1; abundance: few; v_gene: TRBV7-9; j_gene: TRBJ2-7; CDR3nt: TGTGCCAGCAGCCTGACAGGGGCGAGACGTGAGCAGTACTTC; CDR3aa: CASSLTGARREQYF
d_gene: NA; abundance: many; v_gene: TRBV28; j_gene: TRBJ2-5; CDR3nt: TGTGCCAGCAGCCCTACACGGATTTCGTACCAAGAGACCCAGTACTTC; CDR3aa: CASSPTRISYQETQYF
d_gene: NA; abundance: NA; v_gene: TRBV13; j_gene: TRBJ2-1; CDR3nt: TGTGCCACGTCCTGGGGGCATGAGCAGTTCTTC; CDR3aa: CATSWGHEQFF
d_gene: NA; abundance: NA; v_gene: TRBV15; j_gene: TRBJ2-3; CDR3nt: TGTGCCACCAGCAGAGAGAGGGCAGGCACAGATACGCAGTATTTT; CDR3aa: CATSRERAGTDTQYF
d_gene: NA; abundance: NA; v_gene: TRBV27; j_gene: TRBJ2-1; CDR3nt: TGTGCCAGCAGTTTGACAGTGCCGGGTTACAATGAGCAGTTCTTC; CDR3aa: CASSLTVPGYNEQFF
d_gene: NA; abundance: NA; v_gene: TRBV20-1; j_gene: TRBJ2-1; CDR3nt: TGCAGTGCGACAACCCGGCGCTCCTCCTACAATGAGCAGTTCTTC; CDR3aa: CSATTRRSSYNEQFF
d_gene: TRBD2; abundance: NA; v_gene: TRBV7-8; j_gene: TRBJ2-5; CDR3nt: TGTGCCAGCAGCTTATTGCCGGGGGGGGATCTAAGGACCCAGTACTTC; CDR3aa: CASSLLPGGDLRTQYF
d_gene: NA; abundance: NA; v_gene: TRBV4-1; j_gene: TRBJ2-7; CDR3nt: TGCGCCAGCAGCCAGGAACTTTTTTTCTACGAGCAGTACTTC; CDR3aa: CASSQELFFYEQYF
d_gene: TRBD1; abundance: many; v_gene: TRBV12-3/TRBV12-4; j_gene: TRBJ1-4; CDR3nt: TGTGCCAGCAGCTCCGACAGGGGTAATGAAAAACTGTTTTTT; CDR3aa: CASSSDRGNEKLFF
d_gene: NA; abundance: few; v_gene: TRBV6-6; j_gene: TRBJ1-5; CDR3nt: TGTGCCAGCAGTTACGGGCTGTACCAGCCCCAGCATTTT; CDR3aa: CASSYGLYQPQHF
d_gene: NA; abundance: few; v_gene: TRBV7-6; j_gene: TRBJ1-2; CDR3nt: TGTGCCAGCAGCTTAGAGGGAAGGTATGGCTACACCTTC; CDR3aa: CASSLEGRYGYTF
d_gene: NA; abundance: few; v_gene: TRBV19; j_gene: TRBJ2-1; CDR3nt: TGTGCCAGTAGTATGAGGCCCTTAAGTGAGCAGTTCTTC; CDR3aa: CASSMRPLSEQFF
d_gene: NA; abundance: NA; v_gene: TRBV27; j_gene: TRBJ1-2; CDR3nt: TGTGCCAGCAGACATACGGGAAACTATGGCTACACCTTC; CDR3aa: CASRHTGNYGYTF
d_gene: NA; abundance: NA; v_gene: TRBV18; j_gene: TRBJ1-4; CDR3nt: TGTGCCAGCTCACCTCCCGACAGACTCCTTAATGAAAAACTGTTTTTT; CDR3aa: CASSPPDRLLNEKLFF
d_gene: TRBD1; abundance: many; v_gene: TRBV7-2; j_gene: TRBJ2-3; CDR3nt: TGTGCCAGCAGCCTCGGCCCGGTGCGGACAGGGCGGACAGATACGCAGTATTTT; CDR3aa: CASSLGPVRTGRTDTQYF
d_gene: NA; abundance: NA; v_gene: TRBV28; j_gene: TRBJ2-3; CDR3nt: TGTGCCAGCAGTACCCGGCGGGGCGACTACACAGATACGCAGTATTTT; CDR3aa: CASSTRRGDYTDTQYF
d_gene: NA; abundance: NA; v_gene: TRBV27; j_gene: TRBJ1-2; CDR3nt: TGTGCCAGCAGTTCCCGAGGAAATAACTATGGCTACACCTTC; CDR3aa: CASSSRGNNYGYTF
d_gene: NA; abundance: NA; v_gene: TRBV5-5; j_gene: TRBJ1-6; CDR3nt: TGTGCCAGCAGCTCGGACTTGGGGGGCCAATCACCCCTCCACTTT; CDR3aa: CASSSDLGGQSPLHF
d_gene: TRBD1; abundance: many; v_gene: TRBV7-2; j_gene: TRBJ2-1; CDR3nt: TGTGCCAGCAGCTTTTCCGGGACAGGGGGCAGGGATGAGCAGTTCTTC; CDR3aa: CASSFSGTGGRDEQFF
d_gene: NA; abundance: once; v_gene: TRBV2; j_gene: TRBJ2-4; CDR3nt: TGTGCCAGCAGTGAACAGGAGGGAGGAAACATTCAGTACTTC; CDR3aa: CASSEQEGGNIQYF
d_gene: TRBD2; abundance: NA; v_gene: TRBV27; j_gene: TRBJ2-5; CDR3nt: TGTGCCAGCAGCGGGACTAGCGGGGGTGAGACCCAGTACTTC; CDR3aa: CASSGTSGGETQYF
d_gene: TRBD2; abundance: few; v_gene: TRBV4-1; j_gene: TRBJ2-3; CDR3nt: TGCGCCAGCAGCCAGCTTGGGACTAGCGGTGGCACAGATACGCAGTATTTT; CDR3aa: CASSQLGTSGGTDTQYF
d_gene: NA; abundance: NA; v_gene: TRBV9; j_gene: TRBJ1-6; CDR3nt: TGTGCCAGCAGTTTAAGCCCGGAAGGGCTGGTATCTTCACCCCTCCACTTT; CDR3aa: CASSLSPEGLVSSPLHF
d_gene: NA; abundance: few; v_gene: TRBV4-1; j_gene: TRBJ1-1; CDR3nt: TGCGCCAGCAGCCAACGGGTTACAGGAAACACTGAAGCTTTCTTT; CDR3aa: CASSQRVTGNTEAFF
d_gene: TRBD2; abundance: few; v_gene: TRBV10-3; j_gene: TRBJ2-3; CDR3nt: TGTGCCATCAAGCGAGGACTAGCGGGGGCACCCGATACGCAGTATTTT; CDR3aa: CAIKRGLAGAPDTQYF
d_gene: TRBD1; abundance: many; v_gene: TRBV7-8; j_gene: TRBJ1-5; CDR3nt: TGTGCCAGCAGCTTTGCCGCCGGTCTCGACAGGGATCCCAATCGGCCCCAGCATTTT; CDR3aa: CASSFAAGLDRDPNRPQHF
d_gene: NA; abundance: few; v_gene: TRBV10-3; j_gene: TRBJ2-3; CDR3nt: TGTGCCATCAGTGAAGTGGGAACAGATACGCAGTATTTT; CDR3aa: CAISEVGTDTQYF